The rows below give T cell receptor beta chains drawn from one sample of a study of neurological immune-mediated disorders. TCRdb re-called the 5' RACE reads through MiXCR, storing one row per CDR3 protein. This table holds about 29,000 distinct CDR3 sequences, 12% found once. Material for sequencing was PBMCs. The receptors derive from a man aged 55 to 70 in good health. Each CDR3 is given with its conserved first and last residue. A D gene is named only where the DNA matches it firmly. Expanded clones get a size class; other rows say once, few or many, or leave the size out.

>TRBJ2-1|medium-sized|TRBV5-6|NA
TGTGCCAGCAGCGTACTGGGCGACCCTGGCAATGAGCAGTTCTTC
CASSVLGDPGNEQFF
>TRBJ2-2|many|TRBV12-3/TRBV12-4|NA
TGTGCCAGCAGTTTATCCAGCGCTTACACCGGGGAGCTGTTTTTT
CASSLSSAYTGELFF
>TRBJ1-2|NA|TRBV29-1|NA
TGCAGCGTTGGCCCGGATGGCTACACCTTC
CSVGPDGYTF
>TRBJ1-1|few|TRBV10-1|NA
TGCGCCAGCAGTGAGTTCCATGGAGCGGCCGAAGCTTTCTTT
CASSEFHGAAEAFF
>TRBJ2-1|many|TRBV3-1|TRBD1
TGTGCCAGCAGCCGCCCGGGACAGGGTTACAATGAGCAGTTCTTC
CASSRPGQGYNEQFF
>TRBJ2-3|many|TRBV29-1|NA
TGCAGCGTTGGGGGACATCCTCGCACAGATACGCAGTATTTT
CSVGGHPRTDTQYF
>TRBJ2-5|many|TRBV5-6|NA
TGTGCCAGCAGCTTTTCCGGGACGCAAGAGACCCAGTACTTC
CASSFSGTQETQYF
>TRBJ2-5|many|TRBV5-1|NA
TGCGCCAGCAGGCTAGAATCGGAGACCCAGTACTTC
CASRLESETQYF
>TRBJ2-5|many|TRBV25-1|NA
TGTGCCAGCAGTGATTTCAGGGGAGGGGAGACCCAGTACTTC
CASSDFRGGETQYF
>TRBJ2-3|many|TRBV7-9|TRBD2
TGTGCCAGCAGCTCCTTAGCGGGAGGGAGCACAGATACGCAGTATTTT
CASSSLAGGSTDTQYF
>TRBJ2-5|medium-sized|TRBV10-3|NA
TGTGCCATCAGTGGGGATCACACAGAGACCCAGTACTTC
CAISGDHTETQYF
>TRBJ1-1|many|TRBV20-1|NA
TGCAGTGCTAAACCCGGGACTCAAGTCAGGGCTGAAGCTTTCTTT
CSAKPGTQVRAEAFF
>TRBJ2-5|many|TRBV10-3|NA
TGTGCCATCAGTGAGTCAAGGGGAGAAGAGACCCAGTACTTC
CAISESRGEETQYF
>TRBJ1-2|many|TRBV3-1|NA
TGTGCCAGCAGCCAAGTCTCAGAGTACTATGGCTACACCTTC
CASSQVSEYYGYTF
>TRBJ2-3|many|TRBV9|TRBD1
TGTGCCAGCAGCCCTCCGGGACAGGGGCACAGGCAGTATTTT
CASSPPGQGHRQYF
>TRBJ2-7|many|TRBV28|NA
TGTGCCAGCAGCTCCCTGGGCTACGAGCAGTACTTC
CASSSLGYEQYF
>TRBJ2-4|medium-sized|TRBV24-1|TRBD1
TGTGCCACCAGTGATCCGACAGGGGACATTCAGTACTTC
CATSDPTGDIQYF
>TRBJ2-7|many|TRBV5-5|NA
TGTGCCAGCAGCTTGATCACGGCGAACTACGAGCAGTACTTC
CASSLITANYEQYF
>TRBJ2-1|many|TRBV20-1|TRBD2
TGCAGTGCTAGTAGGGCGGGAGGGTACAATGAGCAGTTCTTC
CSASRAGGYNEQFF
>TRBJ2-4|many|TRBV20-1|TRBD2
TGCAGTGCTGAACCCCCGGGACTAGCGGGAGGCTATGGTGGAAACATTCAGTACTTC
CSAEPPGLAGGYGGNIQYF
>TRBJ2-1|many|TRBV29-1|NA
TGCAGCGTTGAAGTCAGCTCCTACAATGAGCAGTTCTTC
CSVEVSSYNEQFF
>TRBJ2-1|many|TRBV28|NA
TGTGCCAGCACCACTTTGCCGGTCAATGAGCAGTTCTTC
CASTTLPVNEQFF
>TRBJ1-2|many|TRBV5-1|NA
TGCGCCAGCTCCGCAGGGTACTTAGATGGCTACACCTTC
CASSAGYLDGYTF
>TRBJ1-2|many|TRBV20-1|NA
TGCAGTGCTAGAGATTACAGGGACTATGGCTACACCTTC
CSARDYRDYGYTF
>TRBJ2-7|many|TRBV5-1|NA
TGCGCCAGCAGCCCGGACAGTTTAGAGCCCCCCTACGAGCAGTACTTC
CASSPDSLEPPYEQYF